A single sample gave rise to the 22 T cell receptor beta chains below, sequenced in a study of blood T cell repertoires in COVID-19. The table came from immunoSEQ multiplex PCR; TCRdb's copy has only in-frame clones and leaves some out. The sample lists about 84,000 clones, around four fifths occurring once. The sequenced material came from peripheral blood. The receptors stem from a man older than 75 with active or convalescent COVID-19.

This clone appeared a few times. J is TRBJ1-4 and V is TRBV7-2, with D possibly matching TRBD1 (5 bases). Germline values: CDR1 SGHTA, CDR2 FQGNSA. The CDR3 runs 15 residues. Between the trimmed V and J ends, which lost 4 bases and 4 bases, there was a span of 13 bases. CDR3 region: CASSSRGTLNEKLFF. CDR3 bases: TGTGCCAGCAGCTCCCGGGGGACCCTTAATGAAAAACTGTTTTTT.

This clone has more than one count but fewer than ten. V and J are TRBV20-1 and TRBJ2-1, with D perhaps matching TRBD1 (5 bases). CDR1 and CDR2 (germline): DFQATT, SNEGSKA (reference sequence). Between the trimmed V and J ends, which lost 4 bases and 5 bases, there was a span of 6 bases. CDR3 length: 11 amino acids. CDR3 nucleotides: TGCAGTGCTAAGGGGAACAATGAGCAGTTCTTC. This codes for CSAKGNNEQFF.

The rearrangement links TRBV20-1 to TRBJ1-4, with D maybe TRBD1 (6 bases). Germline lookup yields CDR1 DFQATT and CDR2 SNEGSKA (reference sequence). The CDR3 has 15 amino acids. V lost 3 bases, J lost 5 bases, and 16 bases lay in between. CDR3 protein: CSASKREGGNEKLFF. In DNA form, the CDR3 reads TGCAGTGCTAGTAAAAGGGAGGGGGGGAATGAAAAACTGTTTTTT.

The chain has TRBV6-5 and TRBJ2-1; TRBD2 matches at 11 bases. V was pared by 6 bases and J by 7 bases, with 8 bases of the junction left unmatched. Germline assignment: CDR1 MNHEY and CDR2 SVGAGI. The length of the CDR3 is 15 residues. The CDR3 loop is CASSVLAGEWNEQFF. As DNA, the CDR3 is TGTGCCAGCAGCGTACTAGCGGGAGAGTGGAATGAGCAGTTCTTC.

This clone was counted between two and nine times. The chain is built from TRBV11-2 and TRBJ2-2, with 9 bases fitting TRBD1. Trimming cost V 3 bases and J 4 bases; bases outside gene matches: 3. This CDR3 is built from 15 residues. Germline CDR1 is SGHAT and CDR2 is FQNNGV. Written as DNA, the CDR3 is TGTGCCAGCAGCTTTGGGACAGGGAGCACCGGGGAGCTGTTTTTT. It codes for CASSFGTGSTGELFF.

In its sample, this clone was seen a few times. The chain links TRBV2 to TRBJ1-1; D uncertain. Germline V lookup: CDR1 SNHLY, CDR2 FYNNEI. The V and J ends lost 5 bases and 8 bases respectively, with 21 bases between them. There are 15 residues in the CDR3. CDR3 residues: CASSSGNVQRGEAFF. The DNA of the CDR3 is TGTGCCAGCAGTTCCGGCAACGTACAAAGAGGGGAAGCTTTCTTT.

This sequence joins TRBV5-1 and TRBJ2-7, with TRBD2 as a possible D gene (7 bases). The CDR3 consists of 14 residues. V shed 6 bases and J shed 7 bases, with 20 bases lying between them. Germline V gives CDR1 SGHRS, CDR2 YFSETQ. The CDR3 DNA is TGCGCCAGCACCATAGGGGCGGGGGCCAGGGAGCAGTACTTC. Translated, it gives CASTIGAGAREQYF.

The chain links TRBV2 to TRBJ1-5; 8 bases align to TRBD1. Per the germline V gene, CDR1 is SNHLY and CDR2 is FYNNEI. The CDR3 totals 17 residues. J was trimmed by 1 base and V by 3 bases; bases with no gene match: 8. CDR3 in amino acids: CASSDTQGAGSNQPQHF. The DNA for the CDR3 is TGTGCCAGCAGTGATACTCAGGGGGCGGGGAGCAATCAGCCCCAGCATTTT.

The chain carries TRBV10-1 and TRBJ1-2, with TRBD1 matching 9 bases. The CDR3 has 15 residues. The trim removed 10 bases at V and 8 bases at J, leaving 17 bases unmatched. Per the germline V gene, CDR1 is WNHNN and CDR2 is SYGVQD (reference sequence). The CDR3 DNA follows: TGCGCCACTCCAGCCCAGACAGGGGGACCCTGCGGCTACACCTTC. Its translation is CATPAQTGGPCGYTF.

This chain joins TRBV14 and TRBJ1-2; D gene unclear. The CDR3 has 14 amino acids. In germline, CDR1 is SGHDN, CDR2 FVKESK. The ends were cut back, 0 bases at V and 4 bases at J, with 9 bases in the middle. CDR3 loop: CASSQDHGVYGYTF. The DNA of the CDR3 is TGTGCCAGCAGCCAAGACCACGGAGTCTATGGCTACACCTTC.

J is TRBJ1-1 and V is TRBV5-1; D gene unclear. Trimming removed 4 bases from V and 4 bases from J, with 14 bases in between. This CDR3 contains 14 residues. CDR1 and CDR2 from the germline V gene are SGHRS and YFSETQ. The chain's CDR3 is CASSRGDLGTEAFF. CDR3 nucleotides: TGCGCCAGCAGCCGCGGGGATTTGGGCACTGAAGCTTTCTTT.

The rearrangement joins TRBV4-1 to TRBJ2-1, with 9 nucleotides matching TRBD2. Losses at the gene ends were 3 bases for V and 7 bases for J; bases not matched to a gene: 7. Germline V gene data show CDR1 as MGHRA and CDR2 as YSYEKL. This CDR3 comprises 15 residues. The CDR3 is CASSHESSGSNEQFF. As DNA, the CDR3 is TGCGCCAGCAGCCACGAAAGTAGCGGGAGTAATGAGCAGTTCTTC.

This sequence joins TRBV5-4 and TRBJ2-1; TRBD2 matches 8 bases. J lost 4 bases, V lost 4 bases, and 4 bases had no gene match. Per the germline V gene, CDR1 is SGHNT and CDR2 is YYREEE (reference sequence). The CDR3 length is 14 residues. CDR3 DNA: TGTGCCAGCAGCCCGGGAGGGATTTACAATGAGCAGTTCTTC. Its protein product is CASSPGGIYNEQFF.

V and J are TRBV2 and TRBJ2-7, with 13 bases fitting TRBD2. This CDR3 comprises 16 residues. CDR1 and CDR2 (germline): SNHLY, FYNNEI. The trim removed 6 bases at V and 3 bases at J, leaving 8 bases unmatched. The chain's CDR3 is CASRDRLAGGNYEQYF. CDR3 DNA: TGTGCCAGCAGGGATAGACTAGCGGGGGGAAACTACGAGCAGTACTTC.

A few counts support this clone. The CDR3: CASSQVGQSTDTQYF. Written as DNA, the CDR3 is TGTGCCAGCAGCCAAGTGGGACAGAGCACAGATACGCAGTATTTT. This chain uses TRBV7-8 with TRBJ2-3; 7 nucleotides agree with TRBD1. J was trimmed by 0 bases and V by 5 bases; bases with no gene match: 5. Germline-derived CDR1 and CDR2 are SGHVS and FQNEAQ. The CDR3 length is 15 residues.

The chain is built from TRBV9 and TRBJ2-5, with a weak D call TRBD1 (5 bases). The CDR3 sequence is 14 residues long. Trimming took 4 bases from V and 2 from J, leaving 12 bases between them. Germline CDR1 and CDR2: SGDLS and YYNGEE. The CDR3 reads CASSPTGVQETQYF. The CDR3 DNA reads as TGTGCCAGCAGCCCTACAGGAGTTCAAGAGACCCAGTACTTC.

This chain uses TRBV7-8 with TRBJ2-1; a possible D gene is TRBD2 (6 bases). Trimming took off 2 bases at V and 5 bases at J, with 16 bases between the two ends. Germline loops: CDR1 SGHVS, CDR2 FQNEAQ. The CDR3 is 16 amino acids. CDR3 loop: CASSLRWGLANNEQFF. The CDR3, as DNA: TGTGCCAGCAGCTTAAGATGGGGTCTAGCGAACAATGAGCAGTTCTTC.

The J gene is TRBJ2-1, the V gene TRBV21-1; TRBD2 is the table's D call and was not checked against the DNA. TRBV21-1 is classified as a pseudogene. The CDR3 length is 13 residues. The CDR3 sequence is CASRAAGGQEQFF. CDR3 DNA: TGTGCCAGCAGGGCCGCGGGGGGGCAAGAGCAGTTCTTC.

The chain has TRBV5-5 and TRBJ2-1; no firm D call. Trimming pared 2 bases from V and 3 bases from J, leaving 6 bases between. The CDR3 has 13 amino acids. Germline V gene data show CDR1 as SGHKS and CDR2 as YYEKEE (reference sequence). The CDR3 loop reads CASSFNSYNEQFF. DNA of the CDR3: TGTGCCAGCAGCTTTAACAGCTACAATGAGCAGTTCTTC.

The chain carries TRBV6-5 and TRBJ1-6, with no clear D. The CDR3 has 14 residues. V dropped 6 bases and J dropped 7 bases, with 13 bases sitting between them. Germline CDR1 MNHEY, CDR2 SVGAGI. The CDR3: CASRLGGGNSPLHF. For the CDR3, the DNA is TGTGCCAGCAGGTTAGGTGGAGGGAATTCACCCCTCCACTTT.

This rearrangement joins TRBV2 to TRBJ1-4, with D unresolved. CDR1 SNHLY and CDR2 FYNNEI come from the germline V gene. CDR3 length: 14 residues. V shed 2 bases and J shed 8 bases, with 12 bases lying between them. The CDR3 bases are TGTGCCAGCAGTGAAACGGGGTTAGGCGAAAAACTGTTTTTT. Its protein is CASSETGLGEKLFF.

The chain joins TRBV12-3 or TRBV12-4 to TRBJ1-4; unclear D gene. This CDR3 contains 13 residues. V dropped 1 base and J dropped 8 bases, with 8 bases sitting between them. The CDR3 loop reads CASSLGGLEKLFF. The DNA for the CDR3 is TGTGCCAGCAGTTTAGGCGGGCTGGAAAAACTGTTTTTT.